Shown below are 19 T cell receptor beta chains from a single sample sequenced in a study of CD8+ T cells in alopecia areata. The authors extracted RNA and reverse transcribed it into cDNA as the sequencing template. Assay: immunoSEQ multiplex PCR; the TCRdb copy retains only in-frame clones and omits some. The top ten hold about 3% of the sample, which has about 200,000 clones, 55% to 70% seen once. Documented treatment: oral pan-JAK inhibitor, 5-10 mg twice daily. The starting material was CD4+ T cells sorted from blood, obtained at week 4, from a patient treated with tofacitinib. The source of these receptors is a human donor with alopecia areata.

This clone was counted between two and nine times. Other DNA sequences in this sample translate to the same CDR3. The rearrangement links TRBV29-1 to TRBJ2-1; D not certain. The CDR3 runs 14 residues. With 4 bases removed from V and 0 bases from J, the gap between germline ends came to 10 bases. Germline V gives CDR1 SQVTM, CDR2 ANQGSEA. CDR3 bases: TGCAGCGTTGCCGGGCCTAGCTCCTACAATGAGCAGTTCTTC. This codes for CSVAGPSSYNEQFF.

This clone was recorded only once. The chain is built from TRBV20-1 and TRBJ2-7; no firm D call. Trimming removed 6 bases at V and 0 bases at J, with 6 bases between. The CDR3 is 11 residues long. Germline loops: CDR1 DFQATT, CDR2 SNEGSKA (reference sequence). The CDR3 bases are TGCAGTGCGGGCCGCTCCTACGAGCAGTACTTC. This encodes CSAGRSYEQYF.

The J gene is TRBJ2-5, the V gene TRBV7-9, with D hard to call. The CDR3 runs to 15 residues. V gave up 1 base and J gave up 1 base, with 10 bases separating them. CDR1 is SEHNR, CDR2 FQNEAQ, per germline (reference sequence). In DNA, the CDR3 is TGTGCCAGCAGCTTAGGCGCGGCTTCCCAAGAGACCCAGTACTTC. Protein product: CASSLGAASQETQYF.

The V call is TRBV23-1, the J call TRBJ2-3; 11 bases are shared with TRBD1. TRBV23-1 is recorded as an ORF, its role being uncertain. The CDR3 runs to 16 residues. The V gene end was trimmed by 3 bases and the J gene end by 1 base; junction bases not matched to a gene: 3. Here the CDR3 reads CASSHPDRGRTDTQYF. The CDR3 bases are TGCGCCAGCAGTCATCCGGACAGGGGGCGCACAGATACGCAGTATTTT.

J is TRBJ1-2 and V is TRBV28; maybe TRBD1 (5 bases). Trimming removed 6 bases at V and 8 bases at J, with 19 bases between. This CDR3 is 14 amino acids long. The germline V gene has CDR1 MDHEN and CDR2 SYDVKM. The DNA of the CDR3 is TGTGCCAGCAGGCCGGGACGGCTCTGGGAGGGCTACACCTTC. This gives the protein CASRPGRLWEGYTF.

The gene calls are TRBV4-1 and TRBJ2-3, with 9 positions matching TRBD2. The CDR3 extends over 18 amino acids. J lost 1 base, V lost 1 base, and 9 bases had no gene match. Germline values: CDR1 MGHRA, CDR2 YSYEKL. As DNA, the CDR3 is TGCGCCAGCAGCCAAGTCCTGGGACTAGCCGCTGGCACAGATACGCAGTATTTT. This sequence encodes CASSQVLGLAAGTDTQYF.

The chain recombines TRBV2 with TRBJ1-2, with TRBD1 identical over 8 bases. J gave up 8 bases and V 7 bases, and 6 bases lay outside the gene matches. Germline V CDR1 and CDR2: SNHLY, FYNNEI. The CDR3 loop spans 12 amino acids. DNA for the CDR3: TGTGCCAGCACCACCGGGACAGGAGGCTACACCTTC. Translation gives CASTTGTGGYTF.

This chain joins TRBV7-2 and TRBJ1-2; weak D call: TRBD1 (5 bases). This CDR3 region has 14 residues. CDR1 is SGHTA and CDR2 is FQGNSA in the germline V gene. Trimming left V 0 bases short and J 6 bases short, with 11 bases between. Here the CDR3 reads CASSLASGSDGYTF. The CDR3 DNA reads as TGTGCCAGCAGCTTAGCTTCAGGGTCTGATGGCTACACCTTC.

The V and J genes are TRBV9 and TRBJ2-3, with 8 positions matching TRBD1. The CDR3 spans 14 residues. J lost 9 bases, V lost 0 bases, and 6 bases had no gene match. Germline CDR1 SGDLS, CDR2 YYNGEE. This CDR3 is CASSVGQGITTQYF. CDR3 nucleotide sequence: TGTGCCAGCAGCGTAGGACAGGGGATAACCACGCAGTATTTT.

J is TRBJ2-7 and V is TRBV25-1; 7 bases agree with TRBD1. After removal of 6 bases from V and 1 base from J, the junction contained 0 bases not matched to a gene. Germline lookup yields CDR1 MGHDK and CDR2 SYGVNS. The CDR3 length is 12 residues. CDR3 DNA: TGTGCCAGCAGGGACAGGTCCTACGAGCAGTACTTC. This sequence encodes CASRDRSYEQYF.

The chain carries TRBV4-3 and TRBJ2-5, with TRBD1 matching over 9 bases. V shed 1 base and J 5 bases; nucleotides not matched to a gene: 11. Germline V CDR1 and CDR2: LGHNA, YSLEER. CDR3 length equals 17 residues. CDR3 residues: CASSQGPPGQGLETQYF. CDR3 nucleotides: TGCGCCAGCAGCCAAGGACCCCCGGGACAGGGTCTGGAGACCCAGTACTTC.

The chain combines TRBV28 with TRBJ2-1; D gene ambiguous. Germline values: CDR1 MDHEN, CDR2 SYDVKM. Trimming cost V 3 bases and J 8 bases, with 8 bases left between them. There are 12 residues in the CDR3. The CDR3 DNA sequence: TGTGCCAGCAGTTTGGGTTTGTATGAGCAGTTCTTC. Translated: CASSLGLYEQFF.

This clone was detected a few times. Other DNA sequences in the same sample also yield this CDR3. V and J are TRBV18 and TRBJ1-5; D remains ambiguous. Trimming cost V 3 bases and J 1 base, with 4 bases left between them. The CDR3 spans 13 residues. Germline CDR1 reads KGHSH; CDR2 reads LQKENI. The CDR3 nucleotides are TGTGCCAGCTCACCGGGCAGCAATCAGCCCCAGCATTTT. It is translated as CASSPGSNQPQHF.

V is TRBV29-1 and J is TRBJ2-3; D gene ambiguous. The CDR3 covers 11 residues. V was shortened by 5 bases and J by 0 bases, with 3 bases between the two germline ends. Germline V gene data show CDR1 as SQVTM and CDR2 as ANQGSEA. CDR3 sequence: CSVLSTDTQYF. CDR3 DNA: TGCAGCGTTCTTAGCACAGATACGCAGTATTTT.

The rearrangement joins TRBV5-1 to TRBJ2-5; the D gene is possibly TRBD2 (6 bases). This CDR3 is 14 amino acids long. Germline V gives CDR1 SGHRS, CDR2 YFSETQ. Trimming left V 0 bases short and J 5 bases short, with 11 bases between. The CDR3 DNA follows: TGCGCCAGCAGCTTGGGGTCGGGAGAGGAGACCCAGTACTTC. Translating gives CASSLGSGEETQYF.

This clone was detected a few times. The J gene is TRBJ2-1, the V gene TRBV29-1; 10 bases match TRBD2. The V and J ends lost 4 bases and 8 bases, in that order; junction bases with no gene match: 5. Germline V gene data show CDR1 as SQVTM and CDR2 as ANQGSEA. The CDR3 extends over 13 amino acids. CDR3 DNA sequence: TGCAGCGTTGGGAGCGGGGGGGCGTATGAGCAGTTCTTC. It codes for CSVGSGGAYEQFF.

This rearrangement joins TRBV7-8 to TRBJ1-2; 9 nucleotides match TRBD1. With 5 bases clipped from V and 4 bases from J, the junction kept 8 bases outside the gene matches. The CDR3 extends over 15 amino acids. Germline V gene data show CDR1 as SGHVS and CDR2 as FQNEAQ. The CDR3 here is CASSAHRGRGYGYTF. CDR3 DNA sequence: TGTGCCAGCAGCGCGCACAGGGGGCGAGGCTATGGCTACACCTTC. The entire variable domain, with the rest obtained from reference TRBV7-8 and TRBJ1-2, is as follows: GAGVSQSPRYKVAKRGQDVALRCDPISGHVSLFWYQQALGQGPEFLTYFQNEAQLDKSGLPSDRFFAERPEGSVSTLKIQRTQQEDSAVYLCASSAHRGRGYGYTFGSGTRLTVV.

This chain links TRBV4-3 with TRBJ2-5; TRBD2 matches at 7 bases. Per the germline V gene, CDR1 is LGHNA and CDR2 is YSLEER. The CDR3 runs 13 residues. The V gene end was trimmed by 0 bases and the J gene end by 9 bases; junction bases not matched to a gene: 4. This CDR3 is CASSQDLSGAQYF. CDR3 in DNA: TGCGCCAGCAGCCAAGATCTGAGCGGGGCCCAGTACTTC.

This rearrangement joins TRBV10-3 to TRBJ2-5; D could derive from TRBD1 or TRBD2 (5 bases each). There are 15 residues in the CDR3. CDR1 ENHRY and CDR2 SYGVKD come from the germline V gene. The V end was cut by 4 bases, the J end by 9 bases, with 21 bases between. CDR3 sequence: CAISVIGTQDGAQYF. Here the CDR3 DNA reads TGTGCCATCAGTGTCATTGGGACGCAGGATGGGGCCCAGTACTTC.